This T cell receptor beta chain stems from a study of T cells in Graves' hyperthyroidism and ophthalmopathy (dated by TCRdb to the late 2010s). Study-wide context: Peripheral blood samples were taken at the time of initial diagnosis, prior to any treatment. To identify distinguishing TCR V-J signatures, a discovery cohort of some 99 patients was used, comprising 40 to 45 with Graves' ophthalmopathy and around 60 with stable Graves' hyperthyroidism. For training and testing, the 80 to 100 patients in the discovery cohort were randomly divided in a 7:3 ratio. According to the paper, TCR Vbeta CDR3 sequencing was carried out on some 140 peripheral blood samples, which came from 40 to 45 ophthalmopathy, around 74 hyperthyroidism and some 17 progressor patients. Thyroid tissue and blood T-cell repertoires from about 6 Graves' hyperthyroidism patients were also compared in the study. Once sampling was done, hyperthyroidism patients were given methimazole at a starting dose of 30 mg daily, whereas ophthalmopathy patients were given high-dose intravenous methylprednisolone. Whether ophthalmopathy could be predicted prospectively was tested in an independent validation cohort made up of roughly 20 hyperthyroidism patients plus 17 patients who later progressed to ophthalmopathy. What the research found in general, with its limitations: No statistical method was used to fix the sample size in advance, and group allocation was not hidden from the investigators. Ophthalmopathy was separated from stable hyperthyroidism by a 13 V-J signature model, with 85% to 90% sensitivity and roughly 84% specificity obtained in cross-validation and 80%/75% obtained in testing. During validation, the model predicted progression to ophthalmopathy a median of roughly six months ahead of onset, with around 70% sensitivity and 72.22% specificity. Most expanded thyroid clonotypes (frequency above 0.001) were also detected in blood, suggesting blood repertoires may reflect thyroid immune responses.

There are many counts of this clonotype. Its antigen specificity is not known. Within one base of it there is no much larger clone, and no base qualities were kept. TCR beta CDR3 regions were amplified from RNA transcripts. The first round of RT-PCR for the TCR CDR3 was performed with the HTBI primer set and the Qiagen OneStep RT-PCR kit. Libraries were constructed in a second round of multiplex PCR, after which size selection and purification were performed. Libraries were sequenced paired-end with 100 bp reads on an Illumina HiSeq2000. In the source study's methods: SOAPnuke was used to process the raw data, with reads discarded if the reads contained adapters or uncalled bases, had a mean Phred below 15, or lacked an exact constant-primer or identifier match. High-quality paired reads were merged with COPE v1.2.5, and unique nucleotide sequences were defined as clonotypes. MiTCR v1.1 was used to align clonotypes to the IMGT TRBV, TRBD and TRBJ reference segments. Analysis was restricted to V-J combinations with a frequency above 0.0001, which covered 99% to 99.2% of repertoires. A TCS score was defined as the ratio between F50 (clonal expansion) and ExV (chaos), using BLOSUM62-based TCRdist between CDR3 peptides within each V-J. Welch's t-statistics and random forest reduced roughly 530 V-J features to 10 to 15, which were used in a naive Bayes classifier (R e1071). TCRdb handled the public reads itself, with Q25 trimming in fastp and clone calling in MiXCR, and kept productive beta chains. Every CDR3 protein is listed once, alongside the most common genes and DNA of its rows. The V and J calls were not made by the authors but by TCRdb's processing. Here the sample has roughly 740,000 distinct CDR3 sequences; 16% occur a single time. 8.4% of the sample goes to the ten largest clones.

Stable Graves' hyperthyroidism was defined as the absence of progression to ophthalmopathy over 18 months of follow-up. Hyperthyroidism patients were newly diagnosed, with disease duration under 2 months, and aged 18 to 65 years. Exclusion was applied to patients with uncontrolled infections, other autoimmune diseases, pregnancy or lactation. Diagnoses were established on the basis of clinical symptoms, serum thyroxine and TRAb, thyroid ultrasound, and orbital computed tomography. Ficoll-Paque density gradient centrifugation was used to isolate PBMCs from approximately 11 ml of fresh peripheral blood. Total RNA was extracted using Trizol reagent, and RNA quality was assessed on an Agilent 2100 Bioanalyzer. Via the germline V gene (reference sequence), CDR1 is SGHAT and CDR2 FQDESV. Spanning cysteine to phenylalanine, the CDR3 consists of 17 amino acids. Only the CDR3 portion is preserved as DNA: 51 bases, with reading frame beginning at the first base. V ends up 4 bases short and J 9 bases short, with an unmatched junction base count of 11.

Input material: blood. This receptor was identified in a man younger than 30 with Graves' hyperthyroidism. The V and J genes are TRBV11-1 and TRBJ2-1, with 14 junctional bases fitting TRBD2. The CDR3 protein sequence reads: CASSSSFGTSGSGEQFF. Here is the DNA: TGTGCCAGCAGCTCCTCCTTCGGGACTAGCGGGAGTGGTGAGCAGTTCTTC.